This record concerns one TCR beta chain sequence. TCRdb's table, derived via immunoSEQ multiplex PCR, lists solely in-frame clones and lacks some. The repertoire holds some 340,000 clones, with around 85% as singletons. These data come from a study of blood T cell repertoires in COVID-19. The overall study: Researchers got acute and convalescent COVID-19 samples from the United States, Italy and Spain. PBMCs, B-cell-depleted T cells, or T cells were the source of the cDNA or gDNA that made up the material.

The germline gives CDR1 MNHNS, CDR2 SASEGT. The CDR3 length is 15 residues. V lost 3 bases to trimming and J lost 0 bases, with 9 bases between them. This chain joins TRBV6-1 and TRBJ1-3; D gene uncertain. Sequencing was carried out using peripheral blood. The sequence came from a woman aged 18-30 years with acute or convalescent COVID-19. The chain's CDR3 is CASSEITSSGNTIYF. CDR3 bases: TGTGCCAGCAGTGAGATTACTTCCTCTGGAAACACCATATATTTT.